These 25 T cell receptor beta chains originate from one sample sequenced in a study of cytomegalovirus exposure and HLA in healthy donors. PCR amplification relied on 60 Vbeta primers (plus 13 Jbeta primers). The method was immunoSEQ multiplex PCR; TCRdb's version includes in-frame clones alone and lacks a portion of them. The sample shows approximately 170,000 clones, over 70% of them seen only once. Sequencing was carried out using PBMCs. The source of these receptors is a woman in her thirties in good health and CMV-seropositive.

Comment on this clone: This sample also contains other DNA sequences that code for the same CDR3. The chain uses TRBV5-4 and TRBJ2-7, with D perhaps matching TRBD1 (6 bases). V was clipped by 2 bases and J by 4 bases, with 7 bases between them. The CDR3 loop spans 12 amino acids. The V gene's germline CDR1 is SGHNT and CDR2 YYREEE (reference sequence). DNA for the CDR3: TGTGCCAGCAGCTTACAGGGATACGAGCAGTACTTC. This codes for CASSLQGYEQYF.

The chain combines TRBV7-2 with TRBJ2-7; D unclear. V gave up 0 bases and J gave up 5 bases, with 8 bases separating them. Germline V gives CDR1 SGHTA, CDR2 FQGNSA. The CDR3 runs to 13 residues. The CDR3 DNA reads as TGTGCCAGCAGCTTAGCGTTTGGGCACGAGCAGTACTTC. Translation gives CASSLAFGHEQYF. Full variable domain (remainder filled in from reference TRBV7-2 and TRBJ2-7): GAGVSQSPSNKVTEKGKDVELRCDPISGHTALYWYRQSLGQGLEFLIYFQGNSAPDKSGLPSDRFSAERTGGSVSTLTIQRTQQEDSAVYLCASSLAFGHEQYFGPGTRLTVT.

The chain employs TRBV28 and TRBJ1-4, with TRBD1 matching over 8 bases. CDR1 MDHEN and CDR2 SYDVKM come from the germline V gene. The CDR3 is 16 amino acids. Losses at the gene ends were 5 bases for V and 5 bases for J; bases not matched to a gene: 10. CDR3 residues: CASSGYSGGANEKLFF. In DNA, the CDR3 is TGTGCCAGCAGTGGTTACTCAGGGGGCGCGAATGAAAAACTGTTTTTT.

This clone came up a few times. J is TRBJ1-1 and V is TRBV4-1, with TRBD1 matching 7 bases. The V gene end was trimmed by 4 bases and the J gene end by 1 base; junction bases not matched to a gene: 0. The germline V gene has CDR1 MGHRA and CDR2 YSYEKL. This CDR3 contains 13 residues. CDR3 amino acids: CASSRDRNTEAFF. CDR3 DNA: TGCGCCAGCAGCCGGGACAGGAACACTGAAGCTTTCTTT.

The V gene is TRBV6-6, the J gene TRBJ2-4; TRBD2 aligns across 16 bases. The CDR3 length is 16 residues. J was trimmed by 7 bases and V by 6 bases; bases with no gene match: 6. The germline gives CDR1 MNHNY, CDR2 SVGAGI (reference sequence). Written as DNA, the CDR3 is TGTGCCAGCAGCACTCCGGGACTAGCGGGGGGGAACATTCAGTACTTC. Protein product: CASSTPGLAGGNIQYF.

V usage is TRBV2 and J usage is TRBJ1-2; 8 nucleotides line up with TRBD1. J was trimmed by 4 bases and V by 7 bases; bases with no gene match: 5. Per germline, CDR1 SNHLY and CDR2 FYNNEI. This CDR3 region has 13 residues. CDR3 in DNA: TGTGCCAGCACCTCGGACAGGGCCTATGGCTACACCTTC. Its translation is CASTSDRAYGYTF.

The chain combines TRBV27 with TRBJ1-4, with D uncertain. The V end was cut by 3 bases, the J end by 1 base, with 6 bases between. CDR3 length: 14 residues. Germline V gene data show CDR1 as MNHEY and CDR2 as SMNVEV (reference sequence). CDR3: CASSFAGTNEKLFF. CDR3 coding DNA: TGTGCCAGCAGTTTCGCCGGAACTAATGAAAAACTGTTTTTT.

The V call is TRBV28, the J call TRBJ2-2; D perhaps matches TRBD1 (6 bases). The germline V and J ends were trimmed by 0 bases and 4 bases, with 18 bases remaining between them. The CDR3 sequence is 18 residues long. CDR1 is MDHEN and CDR2 is SYDVKM in the germline V gene. CDR3 DNA: TGTGCCAGCAGTTTATGGTTCTCCGGGACAATCAGCACCGGGGAGCTGTTTTTT. Protein: CASSLWFSGTISTGELFF.

This clone was seen a single time. The CDR3 protein is CASSTGQGAVGELFF. CDR3 sequence (DNA): TGTGCCAGTAGTACTGGACAGGGGGCGGTCGGGGAGCTGTTTTTT. The chain is built from TRBV19 and TRBJ2-2, with TRBD1 matching over 11 bases. Germline CDR1 LNHDA, CDR2 SQIVND (reference sequence). Trimming at V came to 4 bases and at J to 7 bases, leaving 5 bases not matched to a gene. The CDR3 runs to 15 residues.

The rearrangement uses TRBV6-5 and TRBJ1-1; D is perhaps TRBD1 (6 bases). The germline gives CDR1 MNHEY, CDR2 SVGAGI. This CDR3 comprises 12 residues. Trimming pared 5 bases from V and 3 bases from J, leaving 7 bases between. The CDR3 region is CASSAGDTEAFF. CDR3 bases: TGTGCCAGCAGTGCAGGGGACACTGAAGCTTTCTTT.

In its sample, this clone was seen a few times. The J gene is TRBJ2-2, the V gene TRBV28; D is possibly TRBD2 (5 bases). The ends were cut back, 6 bases at V and 4 bases at J, with 12 bases in the middle. From germline, CDR1 is MDHEN and CDR2 SYDVKM. The CDR3 is made up of 14 amino acids. The CDR3 protein is CASRVGGSTGELFF. The CDR3, as DNA: TGTGCCAGCAGAGTAGGAGGAAGCACCGGGGAGCTGTTTTTT.

This chain links TRBV2 with TRBJ1-2; a possible D gene is TRBD1 (5 bases). Per germline, CDR1 SNHLY and CDR2 FYNNEI. The CDR3 runs 17 residues. The ends were cut back, 2 bases at V and 6 bases at J, with 22 bases in the middle. CDR3 protein: CASSEFSGGAGSDGYTF. The CDR3 nucleotides are TGTGCCAGCAGTGAATTTTCTGGAGGGGCGGGGTCGGATGGCTACACCTTC.

The chain couples TRBV6-5 to TRBJ1-1; D gene uncertain. This CDR3 is 13 amino acids long. Trimming pared 5 bases from V and 1 base from J, leaving 8 bases between. Germline V CDR1 and CDR2: MNHEY, SVGAGI. CDR3 loop: CASSEEENTEAFF. DNA for the CDR3: TGTGCCAGCAGTGAAGAGGAGAACACTGAAGCTTTCTTT.

The V and J genes are TRBV28 and TRBJ1-1; 9 nucleotides align to TRBD1. CDR3 size: 13 residues. The germline CDR1 and CDR2 sequences are MDHEN and SYDVKM. Losses at the gene ends were 10 bases for V and 5 bases for J; bases not matched to a gene: 8. The DNA for the CDR3 is TGTGCCACCTCATACAGGGGGCGGACTGAAGCTTTCTTT. Residues: CATSYRGRTEAFF. Together with reference TRBV28 and TRBJ1-1, the CDR3 gives the full variable domain: DVKVTQSSRYLVKRTGEKVFLECVQDMDHENMFWYRQDPGLGLRLIYFSYDVKMKEKGDIPEGYSVSREKKERFSLILESASTNQTSMYLCATSYRGRTEAFFGQGTRLTVV.

This clone was observed a handful of times. V and J are TRBV6-1 and TRBJ1-5; D is perhaps TRBD1 (6 bases). CDR1 MNHNS and CDR2 SASEGT come from the germline V gene. The CDR3 covers 13 residues. Trimming pared 10 bases from V and 3 bases from J, leaving 13 bases between. The CDR3 loop is CAISRDTNQPQHF. For the CDR3, the DNA is TGTGCCATCTCCCGGGACACCAATCAGCCCCAGCATTTT.

The chain uses TRBV6-5 and TRBJ1-4, with D possibly TRBD1 on 6 matching bases. This CDR3 is built from 15 residues. The V and J ends lost 1 base and 7 bases respectively, with 13 bases between them. From germline, CDR1 is MNHEY and CDR2 SVGAGI. CDR3 amino acids: CASSYWRGRGEKLFF. CDR3 nucleotides: TGTGCCAGCAGTTACTGGCGGGGGCGTGGTGAAAAACTGTTTTTT.

The genes are TRBV6-1 and TRBJ1-5; D gene uncertain. There are 15 residues in the CDR3. Germline V lookup: CDR1 MNHNS, CDR2 SASEGT. Between the trimmed V and J ends, which lost 0 bases and 2 bases, there was a span of 8 bases. The CDR3 DNA follows: TGTGCCAGCAGTGAAGCTGGCTCTCGCAATCAGCCCCAGCATTTT. This codes for CASSEAGSRNQPQHF.

In the case of this clone: Its ends do not fully match the called genes, so a read error is possible. The chain employs TRBV7-9 and TRBJ1-2, with 7 bases fitting TRBD1. CDR3 length: 16 residues. Looked up from germline, CDR1 is SEHNR and CDR2 is FQNEAQ (reference sequence). The CDR3 sequence: CSSSLEGAGTAYGYTF. The CDR3 DNA follows: TGTTCCAGCAGCTTAGAGGGTGCCGGGACAGCCTATGGCTACACCTTC.

This clone was seen a few times. The chain is built from TRBV25-1 and TRBJ2-7; tentatively, D is TRBD2 (6 bases). This CDR3 has 13 amino acids. The germline gives CDR1 MGHDK, CDR2 SYGVNS. V dropped 8 bases and J dropped 6 bases, with 17 bases sitting between them. The CDR3 here is CASGADYTGEQYF. CDR3 bases: TGTGCCAGCGGAGCGGACTACACCGGCGAGCAGTACTTC.

The chain carries TRBV7-6 and TRBJ1-5, with D possibly matching TRBD1 (5 bases). Germline V gene sequence: CDR1 SGHVS, CDR2 FNYEAQ. V shed 2 bases and J shed 7 bases, with 6 bases lying between them. The CDR3 length is 12 residues. CDR3 nucleotide sequence: TGTGCCAGCAGCTTACGGGGGCAGCCCCAGCATTTT. Translation: CASSLRGQPQHF.

V gene TRBV19 combines with J gene TRBJ1-2; 8 positions match TRBD1. V was pared by 4 bases and J by 6 bases, with 4 bases of the junction left unmatched. This CDR3 comprises 13 residues. Germline loops: CDR1 LNHDA, CDR2 SQIVND (reference sequence). This CDR3 is CASSTLTGDGYTF. The DNA of the CDR3 is TGTGCCAGTAGTACCCTGACAGGGGATGGCTACACCTTC.

With regard to this clone: The identical CDR3 is also encoded by other nucleotide sequences in the sample. This CDR3 is CASSFSGGTDTQYF. In DNA, the CDR3 is TGTGCCAGCAGCTTTTCAGGGGGCACAGATACGCAGTATTTT. This chain links TRBV7-9 with TRBJ2-3; maybe TRBD1 (6 bases). The CDR3 length is 14 residues. Trimming cost V 3 bases and J 1 base, with 8 bases left between them. CDR1 SEHNR and CDR2 FQNEAQ come from the germline V gene (reference sequence).

The chain has TRBV5-1 and TRBJ2-7; D remains unclear. This CDR3 spans 14 amino acids. Germline V gives CDR1 SGHRS, CDR2 YFSETQ. Deletions cut 3 bases from V and 2 bases from J, with 12 bases between. The CDR3 here is CASSWATPTYEQYF. DNA of the CDR3: TGCGCCAGCAGCTGGGCGACACCTACCTACGAGCAGTACTTC.

In regard to this clone: The conserved closing phenylalanine or tryptophan is absent in this CDR3, likely reflecting a read error. The rearrangement links TRBV5-1 to TRBJ2-7; the match to TRBD1 covers 7 bases. The J segment lost 2 bases and the V segment lost 5 bases, leaving 10 bases of the junction unmatched. The length of the CDR3 is 15 residues. Germline lookup yields CDR1 SGHRS and CDR2 YFSETQ. The CDR3 coding sequence is TGCGCCAGCAGGCAGGGGGTGAATACAGCCTACGAGCAGTACTCC. Translation: CASRQGVNTAYEQYS.

The J gene is TRBJ2-7, the V gene TRBV5-1; 11 nucleotides align to TRBD1. In germline, CDR1 is SGHRS, CDR2 YFSETQ. This CDR3 spans 15 amino acids. V lost 4 bases and J lost 6; bases outside the gene matches: 9. This chain's CDR3 is CASSPYGGTGGEQYF. In DNA, the CDR3 is TGCGCCAGCAGCCCCTATGGGGGGACAGGGGGCGAGCAGTACTTC.